This T cell receptor (beta chain) was identified in a study of blood T cell repertoires in COVID-19. Across the whole study: COVID-19 samples, acute and convalescent, were from the United States, Italy and Spain.

In the source study's methods: Nucleated cell number was recorded as an estimate derived from reference gene primer amplification. The assay was immunoSEQ multiplex PCR, and TCRdb's table has in-frame clones only and misses some. Clonal size and the V and J genes are those of that table, whereas D and trimming came from the DNA. This table holds some 71,000 clones, 86% found once. The origin of this receptor is a man aged 30 to 45 with acute or convalescent COVID-19. Sequences were obtained from peripheral blood.

This CDR3 reads CASSLSIGNRAAFF. CDR3 DNA sequence: TGTGCCAGCAGCTTGTCGATTGGGAACAGGGCTGCTTTCTTT. V and J are TRBV5-5 and TRBJ1-1, with D possibly matching TRBD1 (6 bases). The germline V and J ends were trimmed by 1 base and 11 bases, with 18 bases remaining between them. This CDR3 is 14 amino acids long. Germline CDR1 SGHKS, CDR2 YYEKEE (reference sequence).